This T cell receptor (beta chain) was obtained from a study of neurological immune-mediated disorders. General study results and limits: Multiple sclerosis was found to have the least TCR clonal expansion, below healthy controls, and HTLV-1-associated myelopathy the most.

Worth noting for this clonotype: Antigen: not known.

The cDNA was synthesized by 5'RACE incorporating 10-nucleotide random UMIs. TCRdb passed the 5' RACE reads through MiXCR, listing each CDR3 protein once. This sample has more than 13,000 distinct CDR3 sequences; about 10% occur once, and the top ten carry under 30%. The study built unsorted libraries from 2 million PBMCs kept at -80 C. The CDR3 consists of 15 residues. Germline V CDR1 and CDR2: SGHRS, YFSETQ. With 0 bases removed from V and 7 bases from J, the gap between germline ends came to 16 bases. The TCR sequence derives from a woman in her thirties or forties in good health. The chain joins TRBV5-1 to TRBJ1-2, with D perhaps TRBD1 (5 bases). Sequencing was carried out using PBMCs. CDR3 amino acids: CASSLEGSREGGYTF. In DNA, the CDR3 is TGCGCCAGCAGCTTGGAGGGTAGCAGGGAAGGTGGCTACACCTTC.